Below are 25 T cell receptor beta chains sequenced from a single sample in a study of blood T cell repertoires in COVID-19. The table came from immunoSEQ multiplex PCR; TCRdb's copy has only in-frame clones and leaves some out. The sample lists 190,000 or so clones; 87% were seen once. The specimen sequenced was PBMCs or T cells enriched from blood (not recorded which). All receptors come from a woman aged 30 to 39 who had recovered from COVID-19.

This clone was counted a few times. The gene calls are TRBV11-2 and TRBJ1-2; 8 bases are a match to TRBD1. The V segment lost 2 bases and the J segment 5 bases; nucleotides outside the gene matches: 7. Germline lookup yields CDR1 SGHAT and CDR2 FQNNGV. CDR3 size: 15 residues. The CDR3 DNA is TGTGCCAGCAGCTTATCTGGACAGGGAGGGTATGGCTACACCTTC. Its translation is CASSLSGQGGYGYTF. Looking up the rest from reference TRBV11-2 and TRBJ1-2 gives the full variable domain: EAGVAQSPRYKIIEKRQSVAFWCNPISGHATLYWYQQILGQGPKLLIQFQNNGVVDDSQLPKDRFSAERLKGVDSTLKIQPAKLEDSAVYLCASSLSGQGGYGYTFGSGTRLTVV.

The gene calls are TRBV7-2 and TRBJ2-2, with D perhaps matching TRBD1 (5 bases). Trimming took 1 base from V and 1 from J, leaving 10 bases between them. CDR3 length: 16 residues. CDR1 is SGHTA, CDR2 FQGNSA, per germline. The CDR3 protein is CASSLVGQMNTGELFF. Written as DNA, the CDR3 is TGTGCCAGCAGCTTAGTGGGGCAGATGAACACCGGGGAGCTGTTTTTT.

As DNA, the CDR3 is TGCGCCAGCAGCCGTAGCGGGACTAGGGGTTACAATGAGCAGTTCTTC. This encodes CASSRSGTRGYNEQFF. This sequence joins TRBV5-1 and TRBJ2-1, with 8 nucleotides matching TRBD2. V dropped 4 bases and J dropped 4; count of bases not matched to a gene: 10. The CDR3 totals 16 residues. Per the germline V gene, CDR1 is SGHRS and CDR2 is YFSETQ.

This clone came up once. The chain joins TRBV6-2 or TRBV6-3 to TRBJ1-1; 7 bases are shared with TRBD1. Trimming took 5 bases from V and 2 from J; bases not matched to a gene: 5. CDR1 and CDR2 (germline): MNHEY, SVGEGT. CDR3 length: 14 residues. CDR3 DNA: TGTGCCAGCAGTACCCGACAGGGAAACACTGAAGCTTTCTTT. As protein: CASSTRQGNTEAFF.

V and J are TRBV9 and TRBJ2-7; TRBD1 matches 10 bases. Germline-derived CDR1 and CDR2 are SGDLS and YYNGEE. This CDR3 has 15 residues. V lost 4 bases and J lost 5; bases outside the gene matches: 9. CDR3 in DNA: TGTGCCAGCAGCCCAACCGGGACAGGGGTCCACGAGCAGTACTTC. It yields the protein CASSPTGTGVHEQYF.

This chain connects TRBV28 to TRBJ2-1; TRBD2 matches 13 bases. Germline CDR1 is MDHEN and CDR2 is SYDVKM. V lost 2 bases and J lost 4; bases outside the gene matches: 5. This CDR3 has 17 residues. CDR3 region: CASSLRGGLAGYNEQFF. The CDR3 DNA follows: TGTGCCAGCAGTTTAAGGGGGGGACTAGCGGGATACAATGAGCAGTTCTTC.

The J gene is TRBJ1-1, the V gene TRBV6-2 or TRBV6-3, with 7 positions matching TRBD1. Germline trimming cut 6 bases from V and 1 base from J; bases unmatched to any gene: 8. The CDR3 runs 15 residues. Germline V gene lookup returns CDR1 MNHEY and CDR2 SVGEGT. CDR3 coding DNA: TGTGCCAGCAGCCGCAGACAGGGACCGAACACTGAAGCTTTCTTT. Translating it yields CASSRRQGPNTEAFF.

CDR3 in amino acids: CASSQGGQMVYGYTF. CDR3 bases: TGTGCCAGCAGCCAAGGAGGACAGATGGTCTATGGCTACACCTTC. The V call is TRBV4-2, the J call TRBJ1-2; possibly TRBD1 for D (6 bases). CDR1 is LGHNA and CDR2 is YNFKEQ in the germline V gene. The V end lost 1 base, the J end lost 4 bases, and 13 bases lay between the germline ends. The CDR3 has 15 residues.

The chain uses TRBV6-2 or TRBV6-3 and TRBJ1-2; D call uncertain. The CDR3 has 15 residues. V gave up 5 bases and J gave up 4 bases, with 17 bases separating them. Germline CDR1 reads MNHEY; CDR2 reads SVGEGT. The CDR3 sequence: CASSDPTLSAYGYTF. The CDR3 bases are TGTGCCAGCAGTGACCCGACATTAAGTGCCTATGGCTACACCTTC.

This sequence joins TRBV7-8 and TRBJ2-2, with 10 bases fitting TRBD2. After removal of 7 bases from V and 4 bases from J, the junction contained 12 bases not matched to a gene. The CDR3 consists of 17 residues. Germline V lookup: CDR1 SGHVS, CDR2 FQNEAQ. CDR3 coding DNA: TGTGCCAGCACCCTGGGCCGGACTAGCGGCCCCACCGGGGAGCTGTTTTTT. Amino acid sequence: CASTLGRTSGPTGELFF.

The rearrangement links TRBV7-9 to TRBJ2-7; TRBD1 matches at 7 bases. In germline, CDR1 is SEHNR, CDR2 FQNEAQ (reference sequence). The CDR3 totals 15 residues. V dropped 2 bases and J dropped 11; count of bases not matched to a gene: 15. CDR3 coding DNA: TGTGCCAGCAGCTTAATTATGGTGGGGGAACAGGGGAAGTACTTC. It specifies CASSLIMVGEQGKYF.

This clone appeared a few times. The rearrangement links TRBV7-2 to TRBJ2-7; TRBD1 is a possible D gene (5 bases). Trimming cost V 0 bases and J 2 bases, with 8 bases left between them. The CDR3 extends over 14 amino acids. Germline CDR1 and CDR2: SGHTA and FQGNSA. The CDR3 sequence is CASSLATDPYEQYF. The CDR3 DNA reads TGTGCCAGCAGCTTAGCGACAGACCCCTACGAGCAGTACTTC.

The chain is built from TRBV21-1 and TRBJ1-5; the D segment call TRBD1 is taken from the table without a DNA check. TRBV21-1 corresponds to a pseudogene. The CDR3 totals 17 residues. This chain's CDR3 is CASSSQAGTGGNQPQHF. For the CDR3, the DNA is TGTGCCAGCAGTTCCCAAGCTGGGACAGGGGGCAATCAGCCCCAGCATTTT.

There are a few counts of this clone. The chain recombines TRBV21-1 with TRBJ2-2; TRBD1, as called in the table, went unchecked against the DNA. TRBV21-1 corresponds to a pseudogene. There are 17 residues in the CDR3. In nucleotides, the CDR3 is TGTGCCAGCAGCGAACCTAGGACAGGAGCGAACACCGGGGAGCTGTTTTTT. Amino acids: CASSEPRTGANTGELFF.

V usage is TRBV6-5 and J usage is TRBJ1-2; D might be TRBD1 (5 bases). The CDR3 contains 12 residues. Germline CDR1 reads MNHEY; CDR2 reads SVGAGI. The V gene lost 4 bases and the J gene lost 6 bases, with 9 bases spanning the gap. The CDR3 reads CASSSGVHGYTF. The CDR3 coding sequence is TGTGCCAGCAGTTCGGGGGTACATGGCTACACCTTC.

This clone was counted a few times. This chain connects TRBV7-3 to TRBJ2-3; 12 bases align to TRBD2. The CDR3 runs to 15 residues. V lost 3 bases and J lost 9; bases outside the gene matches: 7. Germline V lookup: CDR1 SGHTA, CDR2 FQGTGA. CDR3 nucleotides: TGTGCCAGCAGCTTTCTAGCGGGAGGGCCGGCCACGCAGTATTTT. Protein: CASSFLAGGPATQYF. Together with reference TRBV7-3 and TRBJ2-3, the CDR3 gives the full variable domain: GAGVSQTPSNKVTEKGKYVELRCDPISGHTALYWYRQSLGQGPEFLIYFQGTGAADDSGLPNDRFFAVRPEGSVSTLKIQRTERGDSAVYLCASSFLAGGPATQYFGPGTRLTVL.

The CDR3 protein is CASSQEPGGTGELFF. In DNA form, the CDR3 reads TGCGCCAGCAGCCAAGAACCAGGGGGCACCGGGGAGCTGTTTTTT. This chain joins TRBV4-3 and TRBJ2-2, with 7 positions matching TRBD1. The CDR3 sequence is 15 residues long. J was trimmed by 4 bases and V by 0 bases; bases with no gene match: 2. Per the germline V gene, CDR1 is LGHNA and CDR2 is YSLEER.

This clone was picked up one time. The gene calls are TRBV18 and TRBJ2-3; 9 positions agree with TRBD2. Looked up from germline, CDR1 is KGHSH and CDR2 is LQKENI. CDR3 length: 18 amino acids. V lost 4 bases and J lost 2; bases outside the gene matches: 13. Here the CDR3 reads CASSRSPLLAGNTDTQYF. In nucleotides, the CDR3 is TGTGCCAGCTCACGCTCCCCACTGCTAGCGGGAAACACAGATACGCAGTATTTT.

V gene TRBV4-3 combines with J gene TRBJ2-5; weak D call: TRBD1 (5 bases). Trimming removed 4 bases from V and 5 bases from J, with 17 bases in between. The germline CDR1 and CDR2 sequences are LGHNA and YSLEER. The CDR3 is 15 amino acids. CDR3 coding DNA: TGCGCCAGCAGCCGCCGACGCCAGGGCCGGGAGACCCAGTACTTC. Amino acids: CASSRRRQGRETQYF.

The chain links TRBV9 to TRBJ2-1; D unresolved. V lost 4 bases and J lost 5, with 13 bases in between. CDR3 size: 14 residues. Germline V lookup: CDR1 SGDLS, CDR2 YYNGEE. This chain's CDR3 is CASSFTPVDNEQFF. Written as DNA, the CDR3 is TGTGCCAGCAGCTTCACTCCGGTAGACAATGAGCAGTTCTTC.

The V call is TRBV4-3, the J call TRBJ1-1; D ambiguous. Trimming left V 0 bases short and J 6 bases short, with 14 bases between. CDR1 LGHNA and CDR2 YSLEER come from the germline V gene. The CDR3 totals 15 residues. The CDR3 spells CASSQDRAPEPEAFF. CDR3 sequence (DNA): TGCGCCAGCAGCCAAGATCGCGCACCCGAACCTGAAGCTTTCTTT.

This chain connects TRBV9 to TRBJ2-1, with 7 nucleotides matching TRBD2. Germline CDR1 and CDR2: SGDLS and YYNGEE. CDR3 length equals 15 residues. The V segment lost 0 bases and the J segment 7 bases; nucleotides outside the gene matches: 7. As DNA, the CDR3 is TGTGCCAGCAGCGTAGTTGCGGGGGTGGAGAATGAGCAGTTCTTC. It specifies CASSVVAGVENEQFF.

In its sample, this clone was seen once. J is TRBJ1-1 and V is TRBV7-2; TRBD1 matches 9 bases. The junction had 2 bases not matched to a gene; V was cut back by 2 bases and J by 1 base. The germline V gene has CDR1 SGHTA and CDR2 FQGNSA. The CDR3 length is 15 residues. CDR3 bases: TGTGCCAGCAGCTTAACAGGGGGCCAGAACACTGAAGCTTTCTTT. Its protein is CASSLTGGQNTEAFF. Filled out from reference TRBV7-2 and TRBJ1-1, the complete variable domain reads GAGVSQSPSNKVTEKGKDVELRCDPISGHTALYWYRQSLGQGLEFLIYFQGNSAPDKSGLPSDRFSAERTGGSVSTLTIQRTQQEDSAVYLCASSLTGGQNTEAFFGQGTRLTVV.

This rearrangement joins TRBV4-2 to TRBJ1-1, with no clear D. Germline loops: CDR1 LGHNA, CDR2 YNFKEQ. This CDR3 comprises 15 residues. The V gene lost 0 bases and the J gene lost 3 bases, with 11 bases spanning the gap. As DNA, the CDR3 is TGTGCCAGCAGCCAAGATTTGATGGAGGACACTGAAGCTTTCTTT. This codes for CASSQDLMEDTEAFF.

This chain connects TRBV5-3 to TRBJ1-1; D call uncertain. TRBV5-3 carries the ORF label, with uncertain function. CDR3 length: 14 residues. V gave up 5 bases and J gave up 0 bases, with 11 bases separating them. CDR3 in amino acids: CARRGSGVNTEAFF. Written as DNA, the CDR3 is TGTGCCAGAAGGGGGAGTGGGGTGAACACTGAAGCTTTCTTT.